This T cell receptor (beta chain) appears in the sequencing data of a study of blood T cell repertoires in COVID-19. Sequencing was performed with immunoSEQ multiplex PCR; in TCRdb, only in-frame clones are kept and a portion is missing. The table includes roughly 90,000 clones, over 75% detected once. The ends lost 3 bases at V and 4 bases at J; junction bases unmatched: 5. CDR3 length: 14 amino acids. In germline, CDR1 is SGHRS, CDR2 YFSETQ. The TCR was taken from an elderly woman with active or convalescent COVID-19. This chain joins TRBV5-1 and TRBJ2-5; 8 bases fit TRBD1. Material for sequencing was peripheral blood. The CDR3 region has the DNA TGCGCCAGCAGCTCCCGGACAGGGAGAGAGACCCAGTACTTC. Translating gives CASSSRTGRETQYF.